The rows below give T cell receptor beta chains drawn from one sample of a study of tumor-infiltrating lymphocytes in primary liver carcinoma. A single record per CDR3 protein comes from TCRdb applying MiXCR to the multiplex PCR reads. The data show 150,000 to 200,000 distinct CDR3 sequences, around four fifths seen once. The sample taken for sequencing was tumor tissue from primary liver carcinoma. These receptors were obtained from a man aged 40-55 years with primary liver carcinoma and hepatitis B virus infection. Each CDR3 is given with its conserved first and last residue.

TRBV2	TRBJ2-1	CASRQNNEQFF
TRBV12-3/TRBV12-4	TRBJ2-3	CACSPGTRPDRQYF
TRBV29-1	TRBJ1-1	CSVEVGLMNTEAFF
TRBV28	TRBJ2-4	CASSQPDSIAKNILYF
TRBV11-1	TRBJ2-1	CTSSPWGLAGVGEQFF
TRBV11-1	TRBJ2-1	CASSLGGRNEQFF
TRBV9	TRBJ1-2	CASSVDLGDRGGYGYTF
TRBV11-2	NA	CASITSAVSKNIQFF
TRBV4-3	TRBJ2-1	CASSQDLVGASYNEQFF
TRBV10-3	TRBJ2-5	CVTRQGTMEAQYF
TRBV12-5	TRBJ2-3	CGSVVSTSTDTQYF
TRBV6-2/TRBV6-3	TRBJ2-1	CASRIFRGGGREQVF
TRBV6-1	TRBJ2-7	CASSERLGTEGYEQYF
TRBV15	TRBJ2-1	CATSRDTVGLSYGEQFF
TRBV29-1	TRBJ2-2	CSVGNSAANTEELSF
TRBV11-2	TRBJ1-4	CASSQYLRGRNEKLFF
TRBV5-4	TRBJ2-3	CASRVVGRHGDTQYF
TRBV10-2	TRBJ2-7	CSSSESHEKYF
TRBV5-5	TRBJ2-5	CASSLGLIGTEYQKTQHF
TRBV27	TRBJ2-3	CASRTGTSGRDMQYF
TRBV2	TRBJ2-5	CARSGTSGYQETQYF
TRBV5-1	TRBJ1-1	CASRLTGTGRGNTEAFF
TRBV29-1	TRBJ1-2	CSARAPPGTLVANYGYTF
TRBV5-1	TRBJ2-3	CGSSLGPDWSTDTQYF
TRBV12-3/TRBV12-4	TRBJ1-5	CATSTTLGQGNQPQHF
TRBV14	TRBJ2-3	CASSPGRSDKQYF
TRBV29-1	TRBJ2-2	CSVGTSAAKTVELFF
TRBV6-5	TRBJ2-2	CASSCQDAGELFF
TRBV11-1	TRBJ2-1	CASSLYRSAGGSHNEQLF
TRBV28	TRBJ2-5	CTSRQEPMRGRETQYF
TRBV5-1	TRBJ2-2	CASNLAGRALDGELFF
TRBV29-1	TRBJ2-2	CSVGRWTGELFF
TRBV11-1	TRBJ2-7	CVSKGKRSFEQYF
TRBV11-2	TRBJ1-1	CASNLGLNTEAFF
TRBV29-1	TRBJ2-7	CSVVTSGTGTPYEHYF
TRBV11-2	TRBJ2-2	CANSTDSDTGELFF
TRBV11-1	TRBJ2-5	CASILTGLAAETQYF
TRBV11-2	TRBJ2-3	CASSLDPGEISTDTQNF
TRBV29-1	TRBJ2-7	CSAITSGTGTPYDEYF
TRBV11-2	TRBJ2-1	CASSLDASGRSLFF
TRBV28	TRBJ2-1	CANNRVGGLAGDKRLYEQFF
TRBV11-3	TRBJ2-1	CASSPLLADSNEQFF
TRBV6-2/TRBV6-3	TRBJ2-1	CASRTRGIGEHFF
TRBV4-2	TRBJ1-1	CATSQDSRGTTEAFF